A single sample is the source of the 9 T cell receptor beta chains below, sequenced in a study of T cell responses to AZD1222 COVID-19 vaccine. Repertoires were generated with immunoSEQ multiplex PCR, while TCRdb's copy carries only in-frame clones and drops some. Among about 190,000 clones listed, almost 95% were seen once. The sequenced sample was peripheral blood, obtained on day 0 of AZD1222 vaccination. These receptors all stem from an adult in good health.

The genes are TRBV5-1 and TRBJ2-1; 10 positions match TRBD2. Trimming at V came to 1 base and at J to 5 bases, leaving 3 bases not matched to a gene. Germline CDR1 SGHRS, CDR2 YFSETQ. CDR3 length: 15 amino acids. CDR3 residues: CASSLISGRHNEQFF. The DNA of the CDR3 is TGCGCCAGCAGCTTGATTAGCGGGAGGCACAATGAGCAGTTCTTC.

This rearrangement joins TRBV28 to TRBJ2-7, with D possibly called TRBD1 or TRBD2 (6 bases each). CDR1 and CDR2 (germline): MDHEN, SYDVKM. This CDR3 is 15 amino acids long. V was cut by 3 bases and J by 7 bases, with 19 bases left in between. The CDR3, as DNA: TGTGCCAGCAGTTTGGAAGGGGGGCGTGCGTGGGAGCAGTACTTC. Its translation is CASSLEGGRAWEQYF.

This chain connects TRBV5-6 to TRBJ2-1, with unresolved D. V lost 0 bases and J lost 7, with 5 bases in between. The CDR3 contains 12 residues. The germline V gene encodes CDR1 SGHDT and CDR2 YYEEEE. CDR3: CASSLEANEQFF. The DNA for the CDR3 is TGTGCCAGCAGCTTGGAGGCTAATGAGCAGTTCTTC.

The chain links TRBV19 to TRBJ2-5; D remains unclear. The V gene lost 5 bases and the J gene lost 7 bases, with 8 bases spanning the gap. The CDR3 length is 11 residues. Germline CDR1 reads LNHDA; CDR2 reads SQIVND (reference sequence). CDR3 nucleotide sequence: TGTGCCAGTAGTGACCCCCTGACCCAGTACTTC. It is translated as CASSDPLTQYF.

The chain combines TRBV11-2 with TRBJ1-3, with D uncertain. The CDR3 runs 14 residues. Per germline, CDR1 SGHAT and CDR2 FQNNGV. V lost 0 bases to trimming and J lost 8 bases, with 11 bases between them. CDR3 sequence (DNA): TGTGCCAGCAGCTTAGATCTACGTGGGGACACCATATATTTT. This encodes CASSLDLRGDTIYF.

The gene calls are TRBV10-1 and TRBJ1-5, with TRBD1 matching 9 bases. The V gene end was trimmed by 5 bases and the J gene end by 7 bases; junction bases not matched to a gene: 6. The CDR3 extends over 14 amino acids. CDR1 is WNHNN and CDR2 is SYGVQD in the germline V gene (reference sequence). This chain's CDR3 is CASSTGTGNQPQHF. The CDR3 DNA sequence: TGCGCCAGCAGTACCGGGACAGGGAACCAGCCCCAGCATTTT.

The V and J genes are TRBV7-3 and TRBJ2-2, with 9 bases fitting TRBD2. Unmatched junction bases numbered 1, after V lost 2 bases and J lost 0 bases. This CDR3 is 16 amino acids long. Germline V gene lookup returns CDR1 SGHTA and CDR2 FQGTGA. DNA for the CDR3: TGTGCCAGCAGCTTAGTAGCGGGAGCGAACACCGGGGAGCTGTTTTTT. It specifies CASSLVAGANTGELFF.

The chain has TRBV7-8 and TRBJ2-5, with a tentative D call TRBD2 (5 bases). Between the trimmed V and J ends, which lost 5 bases and 4 bases, there was a span of 29 bases. The CDR3 totals 19 residues. CDR1 is SGHVS and CDR2 is FQNEAQ in the germline V gene. The chain's CDR3 is CASSPTFESGIVWVETQYF. As DNA, the CDR3 is TGTGCCAGCAGCCCGACATTTGAATCGGGAATTGTATGGGTAGAGACCCAGTACTTC.

The J gene is TRBJ2-5, the V gene TRBV10-2; 7 bases are shared with TRBD2. Trimming at V came to 4 bases and at J to 7 bases, leaving 12 bases not matched to a gene. This CDR3 spans 15 amino acids. The germline CDR1 and CDR2 sequences are WSHSY and SAAADI. CDR3 loop: CASSARGVTPGTQYF. CDR3 nucleotide sequence: TGCGCCAGCAGTGCCCGGGGGGTCACTCCGGGGACCCAGTACTTC.